Following are 27 T cell receptor beta chains from one sample sequenced in a study of blood T cell repertoires in COVID-19. Here immunoSEQ multiplex PCR was the method, and the copy in TCRdb shows in-frame clones only, minus some. This table holds about 100,000 clones, about nine tenths found once. The sample taken for sequencing was peripheral blood. These receptors were collected from a young man with COVID-19, enrolled during active disease.

The CDR3 DNA reads TGTGCCAGCAGTTTTCCGCGGACTAGCCTTACCTACGAGCAGTACTTC. Translated, it gives CASSFPRTSLTYEQYF. The chain combines TRBV28 with TRBJ2-7; TRBD2 aligns across 8 bases. V lost 3 bases to trimming and J lost 2 bases; unmatched junction nucleotides: 9. The CDR3 runs to 16 residues. Germline-derived CDR1 and CDR2 are MDHEN and SYDVKM.

V usage is TRBV7-3 and J usage is TRBJ1-2, with 7 bases lining up with TRBD1. The CDR3 totals 16 residues. The V gene end was trimmed by 5 bases and the J gene end by 6 bases; junction bases not matched to a gene: 15. CDR1 and CDR2 from the germline V gene are SGHTA and FQGTGA. CDR3 sequence reads: CASSILRQGEIDGYTF. CDR3 bases: TGTGCCAGCAGCATCCTTCGACAGGGAGAAATTGATGGCTACACCTTC.

The V and J genes are TRBV10-3 and TRBJ2-3, with TRBD1 matching over 7 bases. The ends lost 2 bases at V and 2 bases at J; junction bases unmatched: 1. Per the germline V gene, CDR1 is ENHRY and CDR2 is SYGVKD. The CDR3 loop spans 14 amino acids. The CDR3 DNA sequence: TGTGCCATCAGTGAGGGACAGGACACAGATACGCAGTATTTT. Translated: CAISEGQDTDTQYF.

The rearrangement joins TRBV27 to TRBJ2-2, with D unresolved. V was trimmed by 3 bases and J by 7 bases, leaving 15 bases between them. The CDR3 loop spans 15 amino acids. Germline V CDR1 and CDR2: MNHEY, SMNVEV (reference sequence). CDR3 loop: CASSFGPEVGGELFF. The DNA for the CDR3 is TGTGCCAGCAGTTTCGGCCCCGAGGTTGGCGGGGAGCTGTTTTTT.

V is TRBV28 and J is TRBJ2-1; unclear D gene. CDR1 and CDR2 from the germline V gene are MDHEN and SYDVKM. V lost 6 bases to trimming and J lost 4 bases, with 4 bases between them. CDR3 length equals 11 residues. The CDR3 coding sequence is TGTGCCAGCAGCCTTTACAATGAGCAGTTCTTC. This codes for CASSLYNEQFF.

This clone was found once. This same CDR3 is encoded by further DNA sequences in the sample. In DNA form, the CDR3 reads TGTGCCAGCAGCTATAGAGGGGGGGGGAATTCCGGAAACACCATATATTTT. It encodes CASSYRGGGNSGNTIYF. This chain connects TRBV7-2 to TRBJ1-3; possible D gene TRBD1, 6 bases. Trimming took 4 bases from V and 4 from J, leaving 20 bases between them. The germline V gene has CDR1 SGHTA and CDR2 FQGNSA. The CDR3 contains 17 residues.

This chain joins TRBV2 and TRBJ2-7; TRBD1 matches at 9 bases. J lost 2 bases, V lost 6 bases, and 2 bases had no gene match. The CDR3 contains 13 residues. CDR1 is SNHLY and CDR2 is FYNNEI in the germline V gene. The CDR3 reads CASRGTGPYEQYF. The CDR3 coding sequence is TGTGCCAGCAGGGGGACAGGGCCCTACGAGCAGTACTTC.

This sequence joins TRBV5-1 and TRBJ1-2; 10 nucleotides match TRBD1. This CDR3 is built from 14 residues. The germline CDR1 and CDR2 sequences are SGHRS and YFSETQ. J gave up 7 bases and V 5 bases, and 8 bases lay outside the gene matches. CDR3 sequence reads: CASRPDRGPLGYTF. The CDR3 DNA follows: TGCGCCAGCAGGCCAGACAGGGGGCCTCTTGGCTACACCTTC.

This clone has only a few counts. The chain has TRBV6-5 and TRBJ1-1; unclear D gene. Trimming stripped 4 bases from V and 1 base from J, with 10 bases between. The CDR3 loop spans 14 amino acids. CDR1 is MNHEY, CDR2 SVGAGI, per germline. Here the CDR3 DNA reads TGTGCCAGCAGTTCCCCCGCAGGGAACACTGAAGCTTTCTTT. Its translation: CASSSPAGNTEAFF.

In this sample, this clone turned up once. One end of the junction varies from germline; a read error may be responsible. The chain combines TRBV5-6 with TRBJ1-4; 11 bases agree with TRBD1. This CDR3 comprises 15 residues. From germline, CDR1 is SGHDT and CDR2 YYEEEE. CDR3 in DNA: TGTGCCAGCAGCTTAAGGACAGGGGGCAATGAAAAACTGCTTTTT. Protein sequence: CASSLRTGGNEKLLF.

The chain carries TRBV3-1 (or the pseudogene TRBV3-2) and TRBJ2-7; 7 nucleotides match TRBD2. The germline V gene has CDR1 LGHDT and CDR2 YNNKEL (reference sequence). Trimming cost V 0 bases and J 11 bases; bases outside gene matches: 10. This CDR3 has 14 amino acids. The CDR3 nucleotides are TGTGCCAGCAGCCAAGACGTCGGCCGGGGAGGGGAGTACTTC. Translation: CASSQDVGRGGEYF.

On this clone: A read error may account for a junction end that differs from germline. Written as DNA, the CDR3 is TGTGCCAGCAGCCAGCGGACAGGGGAAAATGAAAAACTGCTTTTT. Protein product: CASSQRTGENEKLLF. This chain uses TRBV3-1 (or the pseudogene TRBV3-2) with TRBJ1-4; 9 bases align to TRBD1. CDR1 and CDR2 (germline): LGHDT, YNNKEL (reference sequence). The CDR3 extends over 15 amino acids.

This chain links TRBV28 with TRBJ2-5, with 9 nucleotides matching TRBD1. CDR1 and CDR2 from the germline V gene are MDHEN and SYDVKM. Unmatched junction bases numbered 9, after V lost 5 bases and J lost 5 bases. This CDR3 is built from 15 residues. CDR3 loop: CASSLQDRGGETQYF. CDR3 DNA: TGTGCCAGCAGTCTCCAGGACAGGGGAGGCGAGACCCAGTACTTC. Combining the CDR3 with reference TRBV28 and TRBJ2-5 gives the whole variable domain DVKVTQSSRYLVKRTGEKVFLECVQDMDHENMFWYRQDPGLGLRLIYFSYDVKMKEKGDIPEGYSVSREKKERFSLILESASTNQTSMYLCASSLQDRGGETQYFGPGTRLLVL.

V usage is TRBV9 and J usage is TRBJ2-2; D not resolved. This CDR3 region has 12 residues. Trimming stripped 4 bases from V and 7 bases from J, with 8 bases between. Looked up from germline, CDR1 is SGDLS and CDR2 is YYNGEE. The CDR3 coding sequence is TGTGCCAGCAGCCCCTTCGGCGGGGAGCTGTTTTTT. This sequence encodes CASSPFGGELFF.

This clone was observed a handful of times. The chain is built from TRBV10-3 and TRBJ1-1; 9 nucleotides line up with TRBD1. V shed 10 bases and J 2 bases; nucleotides not matched to a gene: 8. The V gene's germline CDR1 is ENHRY and CDR2 SYGVKD. The CDR3 is 14 residues long. CDR3 DNA: TGTGCCACCTGGACAGGGGCCTCCAACACTGAAGCTTTCTTT. It yields the protein CATWTGASNTEAFF.

This CDR3 reads CASSPEQYSNQPQHF. The CDR3, as DNA: TGTGCCAGCAGCCCGGAACAGTATAGCAATCAGCCCCAGCATTTT. V usage is TRBV7-2 and J usage is TRBJ1-5; D is undetermined. The ends were cut back, 5 bases at V and 0 bases at J, with 11 bases in the middle. Germline V gene data show CDR1 as SGHTA and CDR2 as FQGNSA. CDR3 length equals 15 residues.

The chain employs TRBV27 and TRBJ2-4, with TRBD2 matching 12 bases. This CDR3 region has 17 residues. V trimming: 2 bases; J trimming: 2 bases; junction bases outside the gene matches: 4. The germline CDR1 and CDR2 sequences are MNHEY and SMNVEV (reference sequence). CDR3 sequence: CASSLLAGGPSKNIQYF. For the CDR3, the DNA is TGTGCCAGCAGTTTACTAGCGGGAGGGCCGTCCAAAAACATTCAGTACTTC.

The V and J genes are TRBV27 and TRBJ2-7; TRBD2 agrees at 9 bases. The germline V gene has CDR1 MNHEY and CDR2 SMNVEV (reference sequence). The CDR3 loop spans 18 amino acids. Trimming took 5 bases from V and 1 from J; bases not matched to a gene: 15. CDR3 DNA: TGTGCCAGCAGTCCTCACCCTCTCTTAGCGGGGGAGTCCTACGAGCAGTACTTC. The encoded protein is CASSPHPLLAGESYEQYF.

V and J are TRBV4-2 and TRBJ1-5; a possible D gene is TRBD1 (5 bases). Trimming left V 1 base short and J 1 base short, with 14 bases between. The CDR3 contains 17 residues. Per germline, CDR1 LGHNA and CDR2 YNFKEQ. This chain's CDR3 is CASSQAGGDLSNQPQHF. The CDR3 nucleotides read TGTGCCAGCAGCCAAGCAGGCGGGGACCTGAGCAATCAGCCCCAGCATTTT.

V and J are TRBV5-6 and TRBJ1-2; TRBD1 aligns across 7 bases. This CDR3 spans 13 amino acids. V gave up 0 bases and J gave up 8 bases; unmatched junction bases: 4. Germline lookup yields CDR1 SGHDT and CDR2 YYEEEE. CDR3 coding DNA: TGTGCCAGCAGCTTGGGAGGGGGCAGAGGCTACACCTTC. This codes for CASSLGGGRGYTF.

This clone was picked up one time. V usage is TRBV6-6 and J usage is TRBJ1-2, with 11 bases that match TRBD1. V lost 9 bases, J lost 6 bases, and 6 bases stayed unmatched. The CDR3 consists of 13 residues. CDR1 and CDR2 from the germline V gene are MNHNY and SVGAGI (reference sequence). CDR3 protein: CASSDRGPHGYTF. CDR3 nucleotide sequence: TGTGCCAGTTCGGACAGGGGGCCACATGGCTACACCTTC.

V usage is TRBV28 and J usage is TRBJ1-5; 7 bases line up with TRBD1. Germline CDR1 and CDR2: MDHEN and SYDVKM. The CDR3 is 18 amino acids. The V segment lost 4 bases and the J segment 0 bases; nucleotides outside the gene matches: 12. The CDR3 DNA is TGTGCCAGCAGTTCGACAGGGAACCAGTTATATAGCAATCAGCCCCAGCATTTT. This gives the protein CASSSTGNQLYSNQPQHF. The full variable domain, with the rest looked up from reference TRBV28 and TRBJ1-5, is DVKVTQSSRYLVKRTGEKVFLECVQDMDHENMFWYRQDPGLGLRLIYFSYDVKMKEKGDIPEGYSVSREKKERFSLILESASTNQTSMYLCASSSTGNQLYSNQPQHFGDGTRLSIL.

The V gene is TRBV19, the J gene TRBJ2-7; D not resolved. Trimming took 6 bases from V and 3 from J, leaving 15 bases between them. Per germline, CDR1 LNHDA and CDR2 SQIVND (reference sequence). The CDR3 spans 14 residues. This CDR3 is CASSTTLLDYEQYF. CDR3 nucleotide sequence: TGTGCCAGTAGCACGACACTTCTGGACTACGAGCAGTACTTC.

This chain's CDR3 is CASSQDQTSGSPAETQYF. In nucleotides, the CDR3 is TGCGCCAGCAGCCAAGATCAAACTAGCGGGAGCCCGGCGGAGACCCAGTACTTC. J is TRBJ2-5 and V is TRBV4-3; 11 nucleotides agree with TRBD2. The germline CDR1 and CDR2 sequences are LGHNA and YSLEER. V gave up 0 bases and J gave up 5 bases; unmatched junction bases: 11. The CDR3 loop spans 18 amino acids.

V gene TRBV27 combines with J gene TRBJ2-5, with 7 nucleotides matching TRBD2. The CDR3 totals 15 residues. Germline CDR1 is MNHEY and CDR2 is SMNVEV (reference sequence). V was clipped by 5 bases and J by 2 bases; unmatched bases: 8. CDR3 in DNA: TGTGCCAGCAGTGTCGCTAGCGGAGCACAAGAGACCCAGTACTTC. Protein: CASSVASGAQETQYF.

This chain connects TRBV28 to TRBJ2-5; TRBD1 matches at 7 bases. Losses at the gene ends were 4 bases for V and 1 base for J; bases not matched to a gene: 6. Germline values: CDR1 MDHEN, CDR2 SYDVKM. CDR3 length equals 15 residues. CDR3 residues: CASSWDRLTQETQYF. The CDR3, as DNA: TGTGCCAGCAGTTGGGACAGACTAACCCAAGAGACCCAGTACTTC.

The genes are TRBV6-2 or TRBV6-3 and TRBJ1-5; weak D call: TRBD1 (6 bases). CDR3 length: 15 amino acids. CDR1 and CDR2 from the germline V gene are MNHEY and SVGEGT. V lost 7 bases and J 5 bases, leaving 18 bases between the germline ends. The CDR3 DNA sequence: TGTGCCAGCAACCCGACAGGATTTGGGCATCAGCCCCAGCATTTT. Amino acids: CASNPTGFGHQPQHF.